This T cell receptor (beta chain) was captured in a study of cytomegalovirus exposure and HLA in healthy donors. Primers: 60 Vbeta forward and 13 Jbeta reverse. Clones were sequenced by immunoSEQ multiplex PCR, and TCRdb holds only the in-frame ones, with some missing. The table includes about 130,000 clones, just under 80% detected once. This clone appeared a few times. Losses at the gene ends were 5 bases for V and 4 bases for J; bases not matched to a gene: 4. Germline V gives CDR1 SEHNR, CDR2 FQNEAQ (reference sequence). CDR3 size: 14 residues. Sequencing was performed on PBMCs. The source is a man aged 25 to 40 in good health and CMV-seronegative. The chain has TRBV7-9 and TRBJ1-4; 7 bases are shared with TRBD1. Here the CDR3 reads CASSQGQSNEKLFF. The CDR3 DNA reads TGTGCCAGCAGCCAGGGACAGAGTAATGAAAAACTGTTTTTT.